What follows describes a single T cell receptor beta chain. The antigen remains unidentified. This specimen comes from a study of CD4+ T cells in melanoma. The CDR3 has 14 residues. Trimming took 0 bases from V and 4 from J, leaving 9 bases between them. Germline V lookup: CDR1 ENHRY, CDR2 SYGVKD. Only in-frame clones appear in the TCRdb table, and some are missing; sequencing was by immunoSEQ multiplex PCR. The table records some 150,000 clones, around nine tenths of them present only once. Broader study findings: CD8+ T cell, macrophage and B cell function reportedly correlated with neoantigen-specific CD4+ T cells. Neoantigen-specific CD4+ T cells in melanoma reportedly had diverse differentiation states.

The clonotype was recovered from a human donor with melanoma. The gene calls are TRBV10-3 and TRBJ2-5, with D perhaps matching TRBD2 (6 bases). The CDR3 is CAISESTSTETQYF. The CDR3 DNA reads TGTGCCATCAGTGAGTCGACTAGTACAGAGACCCAGTACTTC.